A selection of T cell receptor beta chains follows, all from one sample in a study of blood T cell repertoires in COVID-19. Assay used: immunoSEQ multiplex PCR; TCRdb lists only in-frame clones, some missing. The profile shows roughly 43,000 clones, 69% of them singletons. Sequencing input: peripheral blood. These receptors were collected from a man at least 80 years old with acute or convalescent COVID-19. Each CDR3 is given with its conserved first and last residue. A D gene is named only where the DNA matches it firmly. Not every row has a clone size; where given, it reads once, few, many or a size class.

D gene	V gene	CDR3 length	clone size	J gene	CDR3 protein	CDR3 DNA
-	TRBV21-1	16	few	TRBJ1-6	CASSNPDRAGGSPLHF	TGTGCCAGCAGCAACCCGGACAGGGCCGGGGGTTCACCCCTCCACTTT
TRBD1	TRBV5-8	16	-	TRBJ1-2	CASSRVTGQYEYGYTF	TGTGCCAGCAGCCGCGTGACAGGGCAATATGAATATGGCTACACCTTC
-	TRBV12-3/TRBV12-4	11	-	TRBJ2-7	CASSLTDEQYF	TGTGCCAGCAGTTTAACGGACGAGCAGTACTTC
-	TRBV7-2	14	-	TRBJ2-5	CASNPFRGSETQYF	TGTGCCAGCAACCCGTTCAGGGGTTCAGAGACCCAGTACTTC
-	TRBV7-3	14	few	TRBJ2-2	CASSLIQETGELFF	TGTGCCAGCAGCTTAATACAGGAGACCGGGGAGCTGTTTTTT
-	TRBV7-2	14	-	TRBJ1-1	CASSLETGNTEAFF	TGTGCCAGCAGCTTGGAGACGGGGAACACTGAAGCTTTCTTT
-	TRBV4-1	19	-	TRBJ1-4	CASSQDPGTTHATNEKLFF	TGCGCCAGCAGCCAGGATCCGGGGACAACCCATGCAACTAATGAAAAACTGTTTTTT
-	TRBV9	15	-	TRBJ2-7	CASSVTGETGNEQYF	TGTGCCAGCAGCGTCACCGGGGAGACAGGTAACGAGCAGTACTTC
-	TRBV10-1	18	-	TRBJ2-1	CASSGGGSTSSSYNEQFF	TGCGCCAGCAGTGGGGGAGGCAGTACCTCAAGCTCCTACAATGAGCAGTTCTTC
-	TRBV27	17	-	TRBJ2-7	CASSLKKGGTAAYEQYF	TGTGCCAGCAGTCTAAAGAAAGGAGGGACAGCTGCCTACGAGCAGTACTTC
TRBD1	TRBV10-3	17	-	TRBJ1-2	CAISGPGTGAGNYGYTF	TGTGCCATCAGTGGTCCCGGGACAGGGGCAGGGAACTATGGCTACACCTTC
TRBD1	TRBV6-5	15	-	TRBJ1-2	CASSFDRAPNYGYTF	TGTGCCAGCAGTTTCGACAGGGCCCCGAACTATGGCTACACCTTC
TRBD2	TRBV9	17	-	TRBJ2-1	CASSGREGTSGYVEQFF	TGTGCCAGCAGCGGGAGGGAGGGGACTAGCGGTTATGTTGAGCAGTTCTTC
TRBD1	TRBV7-6	17	-	TRBJ1-2	CASSEIRDSRKDYGYTF	TGTGCCAGCAGCGAAATCCGGGACAGCCGTAAGGACTATGGCTACACCTTC
TRBD1	TRBV30	15	-	TRBJ1-2	CAWNEPTGNNYGYTF	TGTGCCTGGAATGAACCGACAGGGAACAACTATGGCTACACCTTC
TRBD1	TRBV5-8	15	-	TRBJ2-3	CASSKGQESTDTQYF	TGTGCCAGCAGTAAGGGACAGGAGAGCACAGATACGCAGTATTTT
-	TRBV19	13	-	TRBJ2-7	CASSTSRGGEQYF	TGTGCCAGTAGTACGAGCAGGGGTGGGGAGCAGTACTTC
-	TRBV10-2	13	-	TRBJ2-7	CASSQRPSHEQYF	TGCGCCAGCAGCCAGCGCCCCTCCCACGAGCAGTACTTC
TRBD2	TRBV28	17	-	TRBJ2-3	CASRVPGLVYGTDTQYF	TGTGCCAGCAGGGTACCGGGACTAGTATACGGCACAGATACGCAGTATTTT
TRBD2	TRBV7-7	14	few	TRBJ2-3	CASSLAGGVDTQYF	TGTGCTAGCAGCTTAGCTGGGGGGGTGGATACGCAGTATTTT
-	TRBV20-1	11	-	TRBJ1-4	CSATTGEKLFF	TGCAGTGCTACTACAGGAGAAAAACTGTTTTTT
TRBD1	TRBV28	17	-	TRBJ1-2	CASSRPGQGALNYGYTF	TGTGCCAGCTCCCGTCCGGGACAGGGGGCCCTAAACTATGGCTACACCTTC
-	TRBV12-3/TRBV12-4	13	-	TRBJ2-7	CASSPPLYHEQYF	TGTGCCAGCAGCCCCCCCCTCTACCACGAGCAGTACTTC
-	TRBV29-1	11	-	TRBJ1-2	CTGGVGDGYTF	TGCACCGGAGGGGTAGGGGATGGCTACACCTTC
-	TRBV5-4	13	-	TRBJ2-5	CASSGQKQETQYF	TGTGCCAGCAGTGGACAGAAACAAGAGACCCAGTACTTC
TRBD1	TRBV6-2/TRBV6-3	17	-	TRBJ1-2	CASSKGQTSARNYGYTF	TGTGCCAGCAGCAAGGGACAGACAAGCGCCCGTAACTATGGCTACACCTTC
-	TRBV11-2	14	-	TRBJ1-1	CASSTGTSNTEAFF	TGTGCCAGCAGCACGGGGACATCGAACACTGAAGCTTTCTTT
-	TRBV7-8	14	-	TRBJ2-7	CASSPTGLSHEQYF	TGTGCCAGCAGCCCCACAGGGTTATCCCACGAGCAGTACTTC
-	TRBV21-1	13	-	TRBJ1-6	CASKGQFNSPLHF	TGTGCCAGCAAAGGACAGTTTAATTCACCCCTCCACTTT
TRBD1	TRBV19	15	-	TRBJ1-6	CAEYRGSSGNSPLHF	TGTGCCGAATACAGGGGTTCGTCGGGCAATTCACCCCTCCACTTT
TRBD2	TRBV19	14	-	TRBJ2-1	CATTRTSGSNEQFF	TGTGCCACAACACGGACTAGCGGGAGCAATGAGCAGTTCTTC
-	TRBV7-2	13	once	TRBJ1-2	CASSLARADGYTF	TGTGCCAGCAGCTTAGCCCGAGCTGATGGCTACACCTTC
-	TRBV7-9	13	few	TRBJ1-2	CASSLDSAYGYTF	TGTGCCAGCAGCTTAGACTCCGCGTATGGCTACACCTTC
-	TRBV10-3	14	-	TRBJ2-5	CAISSPVSEETQYF	TGTGCCATCAGTAGCCCCGTGTCGGAAGAGACCCAGTACTTC
TRBD2	TRBV27	15	-	TRBJ2-1	CASSLYSGRYNEQFF	TGTGCCAGCAGTTTATACAGCGGGAGATACAATGAGCAGTTCTTC
-	TRBV4-1	15	once	TRBJ2-5	CASSQDMASEETQYF	TGCGCCAGCAGCCAAGATATGGCTAGCGAAGAGACCCAGTACTTC
-	TRBV2	15	few	TRBJ1-2	CASRIGAGTNYGYTF	TGTGCCAGCAGGATTGGGGCGGGAACTAACTATGGCTACACCTTC
TRBD1	TRBV7-2	14	-	TRBJ2-7	CASSSSGQGVVKYF	TGTGCCAGCAGCTCTTCTGGACAGGGAGTTGTTAAGTACTTC
TRBD1	TRBV7-7	17	-	TRBJ1-2	CASSLAAGQGMSYGYTF	TGTGCCAGCAGCTTAGCGGCGGGACAGGGGATGAGCTATGGCTACACCTTC
-	TRBV30	15	-	TRBJ1-1	CAWRTPGAENTEAFF	TGTGCCTGGAGAACACCAGGGGCTGAGAACACTGAAGCTTTCTTT
-	TRBV7-8	14	few	TRBJ1-4	CASSLGSVNEKLFF	TGTGCCAGCAGCCTGGGGAGCGTAAATGAAAAACTGTTTTTT
-	TRBV14	14	once	TRBJ1-6	CASSLDGGHSPLHF	TGTGCCAGCAGCCTAGACGGGGGTCATTCACCCCTCCACTTT
TRBD1	TRBV6-6	15	-	TRBJ2-7	CASRPTGTGINEQYF	TGTGCCAGCAGGCCTACCGGGACAGGGATTAACGAGCAGTACTTC
TRBD1	TRBV7-3	16	-	TRBJ2-2	CASSTGDAANTGELFF	TGTGCCAGCAGCACAGGGGACGCCGCGAACACCGGGGAGCTGTTTTTT
-	TRBV11-2	15	-	TRBJ1-6	CASSPAGPRNSPLHF	TGTGCCAGCAGCCCGGCGGGGCCGAGGAATTCACCCCTCCACTTT
TRBD1	TRBV5-5	15	-	TRBJ1-1	CASSRQGAVNTEAFF	TGTGCCAGCAGCCGACAGGGGGCAGTGAACACTGAAGCTTTCTTT
-	TRBV6-1	14	-	TRBJ2-3	CASSESSGTDTQYF	TGTGCCAGCAGTGAATCTAGCGGCACAGATACGCAGTATTTT
-	TRBV9	14	few	TRBJ1-2	CASSVGGTNYGYTF	TGTGCCAGCAGCGTAGGGGGCACTAACTATGGCTACACCTTC
-	TRBV5-1	14	-	TRBJ2-5	CASASGDLQETQYF	TGCGCCAGCGCATCGGGGGACCTCCAAGAGACCCAGTACTTC
TRBD1	TRBV18	15	-	TRBJ1-6	CASSPGQAFNSPLHF	TGTGCCAGCTCACCGGGACAGGCATTTAATTCACCCCTCCACTTT
-	TRBV7-8	15	few	TRBJ2-1	CASSRDYTSHNEQFF	TGTGCCAGCAGTCGAGACTACACCTCACACAATGAGCAGTTCTTC
-	TRBV7-9	16	few	TRBJ2-7	CASSFLGGVTPYEQYF	TGTGCCAGCAGCTTCTTAGGGGGAGTAACACCCTACGAGCAGTACTTC
-	TRBV18	14	few	TRBJ1-2	CASSHGQRPVGYTF	TGTGCCAGCTCACACGGACAACGACCGGTTGGCTACACCTTC
-	TRBV10-3	14	few	TRBJ2-5	CAIRGSWFGETQYF	TGTGCCATCAGGGGCTCGTGGTTTGGAGAGACCCAGTACTTC
-	TRBV4-2	16	-	TRBJ2-7	CASSQDRLGLPYEQYF	TGTGCCAGCAGCCAAGATCGATTGGGCTTGCCGTACGAGCAGTACTTC